This T cell receptor beta chain emerged from a study of T-cell memory formation after mild COVID-19. Study as a whole: The two donors had largely donor-specific TCR clusters. Whole-study findings and limits: The second-wave clones peaking on day 37 were not confirmed as SARS-CoV-2-specific. A balance of CD4 and CD8 characterized clones contracting day 15 to 85, whereas later expanders leaned CD4+. Of the contracting clones, CD4+ ones lay mainly in CM and EM, and CD8+ ones in EMRA.

This clonotype came up a few times. Antigen: not known. TCRdb re-analysed the 5' RACE reads in MiXCR, keeping a single row per CDR3 protein. This sample carries 450,000 to 650,000 distinct CDR3 sequences, roughly 21% of them seen once, and the ten largest clones take approximately 8.4%. The receptor's source is an adult woman who had mild COVID-19 (a few samples of this study predate the infection). Cell type and time point are not known. Sequencing input: PBMCs or a T cell subset sorted from them (not recorded which).

The CDR3 DNA reads as TGTGCCAGCAGCTTAGCGCATCTAGCGGGAGGGGGGGATACGCAGTATTTT. Amino acid sequence: CASSLAHLAGGGDTQYF. V gene TRBV7-2 combines with J gene TRBJ2-3; 12 nucleotides align to TRBD2. Per germline, CDR1 SGHTA and CDR2 FQGNSA. This CDR3 has 17 amino acids. V lost 0 bases to trimming and J lost 6 bases; unmatched junction nucleotides: 7.